These 30 T cell receptor beta chains were sequenced from one sample in a study of PD-L1 blockade in urothelial cancer. Profiled with immunoSEQ multiplex PCR; TCRdb holds only in-frame clones, not every one. The sample consists of around 110,000 clones, around 88% of them appearing once. This sample's time point: peripheral blood 6 weeks after treatment start. The specimen comprised PBMCs, sampled around atezolizumab (anti-PD-L1) treatment. The source is a man between 60 and 70 years old with urothelial cancer.

V is TRBV28 and J is TRBJ2-1; D remains ambiguous. The CDR3 sequence is 12 residues long. V lost 2 bases, J lost 10 bases, and 9 bases lay in between. Germline CDR1 is MDHEN and CDR2 is SYDVKM. The CDR3 DNA is TGTGCCAGCAGTTTAGTCACCGGGGAGCAGTTCTTC. It translates to CASSLVTGEQFF.

The gene calls are TRBV7-8 and TRBJ1-5; 9 positions match TRBD1. Germline CDR1 reads SGHVS; CDR2 reads FQNEAQ. This CDR3 is built from 15 residues. V shed 3 bases and J 4 bases; nucleotides not matched to a gene: 4. The CDR3, as DNA: TGTGCCAGCAGCTTGGGGACAGGGAGGAATCAGCCCCAGCATTTT. Residues: CASSLGTGRNQPQHF. Using reference TRBV7-8 and TRBJ1-5 for the parts outside the CDR3, the full variable domain is GAGVSQSPRYKVAKRGQDVALRCDPISGHVSLFWYQQALGQGPEFLTYFQNEAQLDKSGLPSDRFFAERPEGSVSTLKIQRTQQEDSAVYLCASSLGTGRNQPQHFGDGTRLSIL.

The chain links TRBV5-1 to TRBJ1-1, with TRBD1 as a possible D gene (6 bases). The CDR3 covers 15 residues. Trimming pared 0 bases from V and 2 bases from J, leaving 11 bases between. Germline V gene data show CDR1 as SGHRS and CDR2 as YFSETQ. The CDR3 DNA reads TGCGCCAGCAGCTTGGATCCAGGGACAAACACTGAAGCTTTCTTT. Protein sequence: CASSLDPGTNTEAFF.

This chain connects TRBV28 to TRBJ2-1; no definite D call. The V end was cut by 6 bases, the J end by 9 bases, with 9 bases between. The CDR3 is made up of 11 amino acids. Germline V gene sequence: CDR1 MDHEN, CDR2 SYDVKM. CDR3 in amino acids: CASRESGEQFF. In DNA form, the CDR3 reads TGTGCCAGCAGGGAGTCGGGTGAGCAGTTCTTC.

The chain carries TRBV15 and TRBJ1-4; 7 bases map to TRBD1. The length of the CDR3 is 15 residues. Germline V gives CDR1 LNHNV, CDR2 YYDKDF (reference sequence). Germline trimming cut 1 base from V and 7 bases from J; bases unmatched to any gene: 6. CDR3 loop: CATSRVGAGGEKLFF. In nucleotides, the CDR3 is TGTGCCACCAGCAGAGTGGGGGCAGGGGGTGAAAAACTGTTTTTT.

The chain couples TRBV7-7 to TRBJ2-5; D may be TRBD2 (5 bases). V was shortened by 5 bases and J by 1 base, with 8 bases between the two germline ends. CDR1 and CDR2 (germline): SSHAT, FNYEAQ (reference sequence). CDR3 length equals 13 residues. The CDR3 protein is CASSPGVQETQYF. In DNA form, the CDR3 reads TGTGCCAGCAGCCCCGGGGTCCAAGAGACCCAGTACTTC.

This clone has only one observation. The chain has TRBV6-1 and TRBJ2-7; TRBD1 aligns across 7 bases. CDR1 and CDR2 from the germline V gene are MNHNS and SASEGT. Trimming removed 7 bases from V and 0 bases from J; junction bases left unmatched: 6. The CDR3 is 14 amino acids. CDR3 DNA: TGTGCCAGCAACCCCGGGACAGCCTCCTACGAGCAGTACTTC. It is translated as CASNPGTASYEQYF.

V usage is TRBV30 and J usage is TRBJ2-7, with TRBD2 matching 7 bases. Germline CDR1 is GTSNPN and CDR2 is SVGIG (reference sequence). With 5 bases clipped from V and 7 bases from J, the junction kept 8 bases outside the gene matches. This CDR3 contains 12 residues. The CDR3 nucleotides read TGTGCCTGGGGCATGCGGGAGTGGGAGCAGTACTTC. Its protein product is CAWGMREWEQYF.

The V gene is TRBV4-2, the J gene TRBJ2-4; 10 nucleotides line up with TRBD1. The CDR3 consists of 16 residues. The ends lost 4 bases at V and 8 bases at J; junction bases unmatched: 11. Looked up from germline, CDR1 is LGHNA and CDR2 is YNFKEQ. Here the CDR3 reads CASSRDRGAEKDIQYF. The CDR3 DNA reads TGTGCCAGCAGCCGGGACAGGGGAGCGGAAAAGGACATTCAGTACTTC.

This sequence joins TRBV5-1 and TRBJ2-7; the match to TRBD2 covers 9 bases. This CDR3 is 18 amino acids long. The germline CDR1 and CDR2 sequences are SGHRS and YFSETQ. Unmatched junction bases numbered 16, after V lost 1 base and J lost 5 bases. This chain's CDR3 is CASSLRADSGSVRDEQYF. CDR3 nucleotides: TGCGCCAGCAGCTTGCGCGCCGATAGCGGGAGCGTTAGGGACGAGCAGTACTTC.

This clone was observed a single time. The chain combines TRBV11-3 with TRBJ2-6; tentatively, D is TRBD1 (6 bases). V lost 1 base and J 2 bases, leaving 9 bases between the germline ends. Germline V gives CDR1 SGHNT, CDR2 YENEEA. This CDR3 contains 16 residues. The CDR3 spells CASSLGGGTGANVLTF. The DNA for the CDR3 is TGTGCCAGCAGCTTAGGAGGGGGAACTGGGGCCAACGTCCTGACTTTC.

This clone was seen a single time. The CDR3 coding sequence is TGTGCCATTATAGCGGGGGGCGGTGGTGAGCAGTTCTTC. It translates to CAIIAGGGGEQFF. The V and J genes are TRBV10-3 and TRBJ2-1, with 10 positions matching TRBD2. Unmatched junction bases numbered 8, after V lost 9 bases and J lost 9 bases. Germline lookup yields CDR1 ENHRY and CDR2 SYGVKD. The CDR3 covers 13 residues.

This clone was found once. The V and J genes are TRBV5-4 and TRBJ1-2, with a possible D match to TRBD1 (5 bases). Germline lookup yields CDR1 SGHNT and CDR2 YYREEE (reference sequence). V was clipped by 5 bases and J by 4 bases, with 15 bases between them. There are 14 residues in the CDR3. In DNA form, the CDR3 reads TGTGCCAGCAGTCAACAAGGGGCTTTCTATGGCTACACCTTC. Translating it yields CASSQQGAFYGYTF.

The chain combines TRBV27 with TRBJ1-6, with D perhaps TRBD1 (6 bases). V lost 6 bases and J 14 bases, leaving 14 bases between the germline ends. The CDR3 is made up of 12 amino acids. CDR1 is MNHEY, CDR2 SMNVEV, per germline (reference sequence). The CDR3 DNA is TGTGCCAGCAGCCCACAGGGCATAGCCCTCCACTTT. Its translation: CASSPQGIALHF.

This clone turned up a few times. The chain employs TRBV9 and TRBJ2-7; 12 nucleotides align to TRBD2. Germline CDR1 reads SGDLS; CDR2 reads YYNGEE. After removal of 3 bases from V and 7 bases from J, the junction contained 5 bases not matched to a gene. The CDR3 is 14 residues long. CDR3 in amino acids: CASSAGTSGYEQYF. CDR3 sequence (DNA): TGTGCCAGCAGCGCCGGGACTAGCGGGTATGAGCAGTACTTC.

The chain has TRBV30 and TRBJ1-3, with no clear D. V was trimmed by 2 bases and J by 2 bases, leaving 10 bases between them. The CDR3 sequence is 14 residues long. CDR1 is GTSNPN and CDR2 is SVGIG in the germline V gene (reference sequence). The CDR3: CAWSPQTPGNTIYF. In nucleotides, the CDR3 is TGTGCCTGGAGTCCCCAGACACCTGGAAACACCATATATTTT.

The CDR3 spells CASMEYLNYGYTF. CDR3 coding DNA: TGTGCCAGCATGGAGTACCTAAACTATGGCTACACCTTC. The chain employs TRBV28 and TRBJ1-2; D is uncertain. Germline values: CDR1 MDHEN, CDR2 SYDVKM. V lost 7 bases and J 2 bases, leaving 11 bases between the germline ends. This CDR3 contains 13 residues.

The chain joins TRBV27 to TRBJ2-1; 11 bases fit TRBD2. Looked up from germline, CDR1 is MNHEY and CDR2 is SMNVEV (reference sequence). The CDR3 sequence is 15 residues long. V shed 7 bases, J shed 8 bases, and the junction held 10 bases outside the gene matches. Here the CDR3 DNA reads TGTGCCAGCACCGGGGTAGCGGGGGGGGAGGATGAGCAGTTCTTC. It yields the protein CASTGVAGGEDEQFF.

This sequence joins TRBV5-1 and TRBJ2-5; a possible D gene is TRBD2 (5 bases). Germline CDR1 and CDR2: SGHRS and YFSETQ. CDR3 length: 14 amino acids. The V gene lost 6 bases and the J gene lost 5 bases, with 17 bases spanning the gap. The CDR3, as DNA: TGCGCCAGCACCATAGCCCCAGGACTGGAGACCCAGTACTTC. Protein sequence: CASTIAPGLETQYF. The full variable domain, with the rest looked up from reference TRBV5-1 and TRBJ2-5, is KAGVTQTPRYLIKTRGQQVTLSCSPISGHRSVSWYQQTPGQGLQFLFEYFSETQRNKGNFPGRFSGRQFSNSRSEMNVSTLELGDSALYLCASTIAPGLETQYFGPGTRLLVL.

CDR3 nucleotide sequence: TGTGCCAGCAGTTCCACAGGGATATATGGCTACACCTTC. Translation: CASSSTGIYGYTF. The gene calls are TRBV27 and TRBJ1-2, with D possibly TRBD1 on 6 matching bases. Trimming shortened V by 4 bases and J by 5 bases, and 11 bases separated the two germline ends. This CDR3 spans 13 amino acids. The germline CDR1 and CDR2 sequences are MNHEY and SMNVEV (reference sequence).

V and J are TRBV9 and TRBJ2-3; D is perhaps TRBD2 (5 bases). Per the germline V gene, CDR1 is SGDLS and CDR2 is YYNGEE. This CDR3 region has 13 residues. V lost 5 bases and J 4 bases, leaving 11 bases between the germline ends. CDR3 coding DNA: TGTGCCAGCAGTGATAGCGCGGCAGATACGCAGTATTTT. Its translation is CASSDSAADTQYF. Looking up the rest from reference TRBV9 and TRBJ2-3 gives the full variable domain: DSGVTQTPKHLITATGQRVTLRCSPRSGDLSVYWYQQSLDQGLQFLIQYYNGEERAKGNILERFSAQQFPDLHSELNLSSLELGDSALYFCASSDSAADTQYFGPGTRLTVL.

This chain connects TRBV7-6 to TRBJ2-7, with TRBD2 matching over 7 bases. Per the germline V gene, CDR1 is SGHVS and CDR2 is FNYEAQ. There are 16 residues in the CDR3. Unmatched junction bases numbered 9, after V lost 4 bases and J lost 0 bases. CDR3 in DNA: TGTGCCAGCAGCTCAGAAGCGGGGCGCCCCTCCTACGAGCAGTACTTC. It codes for CASSSEAGRPSYEQYF.

V usage is TRBV27 and J usage is TRBJ1-2; D remains unclear. Trimming took off 5 bases at V and 2 bases at J, with 15 bases between the two ends. The CDR3 runs to 15 residues. CDR1 and CDR2 (germline): MNHEY, SMNVEV (reference sequence). CDR3 nucleotides: TGTGCCAGCAGTCCTAGATGGCGGGCCAACTATGGCTACACCTTC. It specifies CASSPRWRANYGYTF.

The chain links TRBV19 to TRBJ2-1; 10 nucleotides agree with TRBD2. V shed 5 bases and J 7 bases; nucleotides not matched to a gene: 11. The germline CDR1 and CDR2 sequences are LNHDA and SQIVND (reference sequence). The CDR3 has 16 amino acids. CDR3 amino acids: CASSSTSGVKGNEQFF. CDR3 nucleotide sequence: TGTGCCAGTAGTTCTACTAGCGGGGTCAAAGGGAATGAGCAGTTCTTC.

The J gene is TRBJ1-2, the V gene TRBV9; 12 bases are a match to TRBD1. CDR1 SGDLS and CDR2 YYNGEE come from the germline V gene. V lost 3 bases to trimming and J lost 4 bases; unmatched junction nucleotides: 4. This CDR3 is 15 amino acids long. The CDR3 DNA sequence: TGTGCCAGCAGCGCCGGGACAGGGGGCGTCTATGGCTACACCTTC. This sequence encodes CASSAGTGGVYGYTF.

The genes are TRBV5-1 and TRBJ1-4; no definite D call. The germline CDR1 and CDR2 sequences are SGHRS and YFSETQ. The CDR3 is made up of 14 amino acids. V lost 7 bases to trimming and J lost 5 bases, with 15 bases between them. The CDR3 DNA is TGCGCCAGCTTCCCGGGCCCGGGGAATGAAAAACTGTTTTTT. Its translation is CASFPGPGNEKLFF.

This rearrangement joins TRBV11-3 to TRBJ2-1, with D possibly being TRBD1 (5 bases). This CDR3 is built from 15 residues. Germline V CDR1 and CDR2: SGHNT, YENEEA. Trimming shortened V by 4 bases and J by 3 bases, and 13 bases separated the two germline ends. The CDR3 region has the DNA TGTGCCAGCAGCTCGGCAGGGCAGTTCTACAATGAGCAGTTCTTC. It codes for CASSSAGQFYNEQFF.

The chain links TRBV5-1 to TRBJ2-2; D is possibly TRBD2 (6 bases). The V end was cut by 0 bases, the J end by 0 bases, with 12 bases between. The CDR3 sequence is 17 residues long. In germline, CDR1 is SGHRS, CDR2 YFSETQ. This chain's CDR3 is CASSLAPAGSNTGELFF. CDR3 coding DNA: TGCGCCAGCAGCTTGGCCCCTGCGGGGTCGAACACCGGGGAGCTGTTTTTT.

J is TRBJ1-1 and V is TRBV7-9, with 11 bases matching TRBD1. This CDR3 has 15 residues. V shed 5 bases and J 4 bases; nucleotides not matched to a gene: 6. Germline CDR1 and CDR2: SEHNR and FQNEAQ (reference sequence). As DNA, the CDR3 is TGTGCCAGCAGCCTACGGACAGGGGGCCTCACTGAAGCTTTCTTT. It translates to CASSLRTGGLTEAFF.

This clone was observed a few times. The V call is TRBV4-2, the J call TRBJ2-7; possible D gene TRBD2, 5 bases. CDR1 and CDR2 (germline): LGHNA, YNFKEQ. This CDR3 has 14 amino acids. Trimming left V 3 bases short and J 0 bases short, with 9 bases between. CDR3 sequence: CASSHGVGSYEQYF. CDR3 DNA sequence: TGTGCCAGCAGCCACGGGGTTGGCTCCTACGAGCAGTACTTC.